One T cell receptor beta chain is described in this entry. Antigen specificity is unknown. This CDR3 contains 14 residues. The germline V gene has CDR1 SQVTM and CDR2 ANQGSEA. The authors prepared UMI-labeled TRB cDNA libraries by 5' RACE. TCRdb reanalyzed the 5' RACE reads and collapses them to one entry per CDR3 protein, without DNA. The listing records 65,000 to 85,000 distinct CDR3 sequences. This sample stems from a study of CXCR3-negative and CXCR3-positive naive CD8 T cells. Study results and caveats: Memory cells diverged, while naive CXCR3-positive and CXCR3-negative cells had similar TRBV-TRBJ usage.

Investigators sorted each CD8+ T cell subset in triplicate, taking 300,000 cells each time. The sequenced sample was naive CXCR3- CD8+ T cells from blood. Subset defined: CD45RO-CCR7+CD27+CD95- naive CD8+ T cells lacking CXCR3 (TNR3-). The chain employs TRBV29-1 and TRBJ1-1. This sequence originates from a human donor in good health. Some clones in this sample may be carry-over from other donors' samples. The CDR3 is CSVEVLERDTEAFF.